These 17 T cell receptor beta chains originate from one sample sequenced in a study of monozygotic twins with inflammatory bowel disease. TCRdb re-called the 5' RACE reads and gives one entry per CDR3 protein, without DNA. Listed are approximately 200,000 distinct CDR3 sequences; 1.6% falls within the top ten. Sequencing used blood. All receptors derive from a human donor with ulcerative colitis or Crohn's disease, or a healthy co-twin of an affected twin (not recorded which).

V is TRBV7-2 and J is TRBJ1-1. Germline loops: CDR1 SGHTA, CDR2 FQGNSA. The CDR3 extends over 12 amino acids. The CDR3 protein is CASSLGVAEAFF.

The rearrangement links TRBV9 to TRBJ2-1; no DNA is available, so the TRBD2 call from TCRdb remains unchecked. Germline assignment: CDR1 SGDLS and CDR2 YYNGEE. This CDR3 has 16 residues. The CDR3 reads CASSVDPSGAYNEQFF.

V usage is TRBV12-3 or TRBV12-4 and J usage is TRBJ1-1. The CDR3 contains 13 residues. The chain's CDR3 is CASRDSSSTEAFF.

The chain links TRBV27 to TRBJ2-2; TCRdb returns TRBD1, unconfirmable since there is no DNA. The germline V gene encodes CDR1 MNHEY and CDR2 SMNVEV (reference sequence). The CDR3 is 17 residues long. CDR3 sequence: CASSLGPGQGSTGELFF.

V usage is TRBV7-8 and J usage is TRBJ1-1. Per the germline V gene, CDR1 is SGHVS and CDR2 is FQNEAQ. The CDR3 loop spans 12 amino acids. CDR3 sequence reads: CASSISDERAFF.

The chain combines TRBV12-3 or TRBV12-4 with TRBJ1-4; as DNA is missing, the TRBD1 call by TCRdb cannot be tested. The CDR3 loop spans 15 amino acids. The chain's CDR3 is CASRNPDRETEKLFF.

The V and J genes are TRBV28 and TRBJ2-7; TCRdb designates TRBD1, a call that cannot be tested without DNA. This CDR3 spans 15 amino acids. CDR1 and CDR2 (germline): MDHEN, SYDVKM. CDR3 sequence: CASSSGTGMGYEQYF. The full variable domain, in which reference TRBV28 and TRBJ2-7 provide the parts outside the CDR3, is DVKVTQSSRYLVKRTGEKVFLECVQDMDHENMFWYRQDPGLGLRLIYFSYDVKMKEKGDIPEGYSVSREKKERFSLILESASTNQTSMYLCASSSGTGMGYEQYFGPGTRLTVT.

J is TRBJ1-1 and V is TRBV19; TCRdb's D call of TRBD1 is untestable without DNA. This CDR3 is built from 19 residues. The germline gives CDR1 LNHDA, CDR2 SQIVND (reference sequence). CDR3: CASSGQSGAGGPRRTEAFF.

The V and J genes are TRBV29-1 and TRBJ1-2; TCRdb lists TRBD1, though no DNA is available to test this call. Per the germline V gene, CDR1 is SQVTM and CDR2 is ANQGSEA. The CDR3 totals 14 residues. CDR3 region: CSVVGTQSSYGYTF.

This chain uses TRBV25-1 with TRBJ1-4. The CDR3 length is 13 residues. Germline lookup yields CDR1 MGHDK and CDR2 SYGVNS. CDR3 sequence reads: CASSEFGDEKLFF. The full variable domain, its missing parts supplied by reference TRBV25-1 and TRBJ1-4, is EADIYQTPRYLVIGTGKKITLECSQTMGHDKMYWYQQDPGMELHLIHYSYGVNSTEKGDLSSESTVSRIRTEHFPLTLESARPSHTSQYLCASSEFGDEKLFFGSGTQLSVL.

This chain connects TRBV5-1 to TRBJ2-1; the D gene TCRdb calls, TRBD2, cannot be checked with no DNA. Germline CDR1 reads SGHRS; CDR2 reads YFSETQ. The CDR3 extends over 15 amino acids. This chain's CDR3 is CASSLTSGSYNEQFF.

V is TRBV5-1 and J is TRBJ2-7; TCRdb indicates TRBD1, and absent DNA this call remains unverified. The CDR3 is made up of 14 amino acids. Germline values: CDR1 SGHRS, CDR2 YFSETQ. The chain's CDR3 is CASSTGQNSYEQYF.

This sequence joins TRBV5-1 and TRBJ2-5; there is no DNA to check the TCRdb D call of TRBD1. CDR3 length: 14 residues. CDR1 and CDR2 from the germline V gene are SGHRS and YFSETQ. CDR3 loop: CASSYGQNQETQYF.

The rearrangement links TRBV7-2 to TRBJ2-3; TCRdb returns TRBD1, unconfirmable since there is no DNA. CDR3 length: 13 residues. Germline assignment: CDR1 SGHTA and CDR2 FQGNSA. The CDR3 loop reads CTSSPGQADTQYF.

The chain employs TRBV27 and TRBJ1-2; the TCRdb D gene call, TRBD1, has no DNA to confirm it. The CDR3 length is 15 residues. CDR1 and CDR2 (germline): MNHEY, SMNVEV (reference sequence). The CDR3 loop is CASRAGAVANYGYTF.

The rearrangement links TRBV9 to TRBJ2-7; the D call from TCRdb, TRBD1, cannot be confirmed without DNA. The CDR3 has 14 amino acids. In germline, CDR1 is SGDLS, CDR2 YYNGEE. CDR3 residues: CASSVTGASNEQYF.

This chain joins TRBV4-2 and TRBJ2-7; TCRdb's D gene call, TRBD2, goes unchecked for lack of DNA. CDR3 length: 20 amino acids. Germline assignment: CDR1 LGHNA and CDR2 YNFKEQ. The CDR3 here is CASSQRSGAIPYQRSYEQYF.